The 11 T cell receptor beta chains below come from one sample, sequenced in a study of blood T cell repertoires in COVID-19. Generated by immunoSEQ multiplex PCR, the TCRdb table keeps only in-frame clones and is missing some. This sample has roughly 220,000 clones, with about 86% found just once. Sequencing was done on a sample of PBMCs or T cells enriched from blood (not recorded which). The receptors derive from a woman between 40 and 50 years old with acute COVID-19.

The rearrangement links TRBV5-5 to TRBJ1-5; D not resolved. The CDR3 is 13 amino acids. Germline values: CDR1 SGHKS, CDR2 YYEKEE (reference sequence). Deletions cut 1 base from V and 4 bases from J, with 6 bases between. The CDR3 DNA follows: TGTGCCAGCAGCTTGTCTGAGAATCAGCCCCAGCATTTT. This translates into CASSLSENQPQHF.

This chain joins TRBV5-4 and TRBJ2-3; 7 positions agree with TRBD1. The CDR3 length is 16 residues. CDR1 is SGHNT and CDR2 is YYREEE in the germline V gene (reference sequence). The ends lost 0 bases at V and 2 bases at J; junction bases unmatched: 6. CDR3 nucleotide sequence: TGTGCCAGCAGCTTGGAACCGACAGGGAACACAGATACGCAGTATTTT. Its translation is CASSLEPTGNTDTQYF.

This clone appeared a few times. The CDR3 coding sequence is TGTGCCAGCTTTAGCGGGAACACCGGGGAGCTGTTTTTT. Translating it yields CASFSGNTGELFF. This sequence joins TRBV28 and TRBJ2-2; possibly TRBD2 for D (6 bases). The length of the CDR3 is 13 residues. In germline, CDR1 is MDHEN, CDR2 SYDVKM. Trimming left V 8 bases short and J 1 base short, with 8 bases between.

The chain carries TRBV24-1 and TRBJ2-3, with TRBD2 matching over 11 bases. Germline V gives CDR1 KGHDR, CDR2 SFDVKD. The CDR3 runs 16 residues. V was clipped by 1 base and J by 6 bases; unmatched bases: 5. This CDR3 reads CATSDFRLAGGDTQYF. The CDR3 DNA reads TGTGCCACCAGTGATTTCAGGCTAGCGGGGGGTGATACGCAGTATTTT.

The chain couples TRBV7-2 to TRBJ2-3, with 9 bases lining up with TRBD2. The V gene's germline CDR1 is SGHTA and CDR2 FQGNSA. V shed 5 bases, J shed 6 bases, and the junction held 6 bases outside the gene matches. The CDR3 loop spans 14 amino acids. DNA for the CDR3: TGTGCCAGCAGCGTAAGCGGGGGGCCGGATACGCAGTATTTT. This codes for CASSVSGGPDTQYF.

This rearrangement joins TRBV6-5 to TRBJ2-7; D unclear. Germline V gene lookup returns CDR1 MNHEY and CDR2 SVGAGI. V was shortened by 6 bases and J by 0 bases, with 6 bases between the two germline ends. The CDR3 runs 12 residues. The CDR3 loop is CASRTYSYEQYF. CDR3 sequence (DNA): TGTGCCAGCAGGACTTACTCCTACGAGCAGTACTTC.

V gene TRBV28 combines with J gene TRBJ1-2, with D unclear. V was trimmed by 6 bases and J by 7 bases, leaving 15 bases between them. The germline CDR1 and CDR2 sequences are MDHEN and SYDVKM. The CDR3 loop spans 13 amino acids. Written as DNA, the CDR3 is TGTGCCAGCAGGAACCCCCCCGGTGCTGGCTACACCTTC. This translates into CASRNPPGAGYTF.

The rearrangement joins TRBV12-3 or TRBV12-4 to TRBJ2-1, with TRBD2 identical over 7 bases. Trimming took 8 bases from V and 6 from J; bases not matched to a gene: 1. The CDR3 covers 11 residues. The CDR3 here is CASREANEQFF. In DNA form, the CDR3 reads TGTGCCAGCCGGGAGGCCAATGAGCAGTTCTTC.

The genes are TRBV7-9 and TRBJ2-5, with 9 bases matching TRBD1. Germline trimming cut 0 bases from V and 2 bases from J; bases unmatched to any gene: 4. Looked up from germline, CDR1 is SEHNR and CDR2 is FQNEAQ (reference sequence). The CDR3 totals 16 residues. This CDR3 is CASSLAWDRDQETQYF. The DNA for the CDR3 is TGTGCCAGCAGCTTAGCGTGGGACAGGGATCAAGAGACCCAGTACTTC.

The chain recombines TRBV4-2 with TRBJ1-1; 8 bases align to TRBD1. The CDR3 has 17 amino acids. V lost 0 bases to trimming and J lost 5 bases; unmatched junction nucleotides: 11. Germline V gene lookup returns CDR1 LGHNA and CDR2 YNFKEQ. The CDR3 sequence: CASSQELQGAPGTEAFF. The DNA of the CDR3 is TGTGCCAGCAGCCAAGAACTGCAGGGGGCACCGGGAACTGAAGCTTTCTTT.

This chain connects TRBV5-4 to TRBJ2-5, with D possibly being TRBD2 (6 bases). V lost 5 bases and J lost 3, with 11 bases in between. CDR1 is SGHNT and CDR2 is YYREEE in the germline V gene (reference sequence). The CDR3 covers 13 residues. The CDR3 loop reads CASSNTGEETQYF. The CDR3 DNA reads TGTGCCAGCAGTAATACGGGGGAAGAGACCCAGTACTTC.